Shown below are 23 T cell receptor beta chains from a single sample sequenced in a study of blood T cell repertoires in COVID-19. The protocol was immunoSEQ multiplex PCR, while the TCRdb copy is restricted to in-frame clones and leaves out a portion. The repertoire holds approximately 460,000 clones, with 85% to 90% as singletons. Source material: peripheral blood. The receptors here all came from a man between 18 and 35 years old with COVID-19, enrolled during active disease.

This clone was found once. The chain has TRBV7-2 and TRBJ2-7; 14 positions agree with TRBD2. The CDR3 runs to 16 residues. Unmatched junction bases numbered 9, after V lost 6 bases and J lost 5 bases. In germline, CDR1 is SGHTA, CDR2 FQGNSA. In DNA form, the CDR3 reads TGTGCCAGCAGTATCCAGGGGACTAGCGGGAGCCACGAGCAGTACTTC. As protein: CASSIQGTSGSHEQYF.

The chain is built from TRBV5-5 and TRBJ1-6; TRBD1 might be the D (6 bases). The CDR3 sequence is 15 residues long. Germline CDR1 reads SGHKS; CDR2 reads YYEKEE (reference sequence). Trimming left V 4 bases short and J 4 bases short, with 12 bases between. The CDR3 here is CASSVGTNYNSPLHF. CDR3 coding DNA: TGTGCCAGCAGCGTCGGGACAAATTATAATTCACCCCTCCACTTT.

The chain links TRBV5-8 to TRBJ2-1; 10 nucleotides align to TRBD2. Germline values: CDR1 SGHTS, CDR2 YDEGEE. V was pared by 3 bases and J by 3 bases, with 6 bases of the junction left unmatched. This CDR3 is 16 amino acids long. CDR3: CASSYLAGVFYNEQFF. For the CDR3, the DNA is TGTGCCAGCAGCTACCTAGCGGGAGTCTTCTACAATGAGCAGTTCTTC. The whole variable domain, filled in from reference TRBV5-8 and TRBJ2-1, reads EAGVTQSPTHLIKTRGQQATLRCSPISGHTSVYWYQQALGLGLQFLLWYDEGEERNRGNFPPRFSGRQFPNYSSELNVNALELEDSALYLCASSYLAGVFYNEQFFGPGTRLTVL.

V is TRBV7-8 and J is TRBJ2-3; TRBD2 matches 12 bases. This CDR3 has 16 amino acids. V shed 5 bases and J 1 base; nucleotides not matched to a gene: 4. Germline loops: CDR1 SGHVS, CDR2 FQNEAQ. The CDR3 DNA sequence: TGTGCCAGCAGCCACAGGACTAGCGGGGGCACAGATACGCAGTATTTT. It yields the protein CASSHRTSGGTDTQYF.

The genes are TRBV5-1 and TRBJ2-1, with D hard to call. The V and J ends lost 2 bases and 5 bases respectively, with 5 bases between them. Germline V CDR1 and CDR2: SGHRS, YFSETQ. The CDR3 is 12 amino acids. Here the CDR3 DNA reads TGCGCCAGCAGCTTTCGGGACAATGAGCAGTTCTTC. This encodes CASSFRDNEQFF.

This clone was found once. The chain has TRBV29-1 and TRBJ2-6; possible D gene TRBD1, 5 bases. CDR3 length equals 16 residues. V gave up 3 bases and J gave up 4 bases, with 16 bases separating them. Germline V gene sequence: CDR1 SQVTM, CDR2 ANQGSEA. The CDR3 sequence: CSVDSGAGGGANVLTF. CDR3 nucleotides: TGCAGCGTTGATTCTGGGGCTGGTGGCGGGGCCAACGTCCTGACTTTC.

This chain uses TRBV21-1 with TRBJ2-7; TRBD2, the D gene given by the table, was not confirmed from the DNA. TRBV21-1 is classified as a pseudogene. CDR3 length equals 16 residues. As DNA, the CDR3 is TGTGCCAGCAGCAAAAGGGCAGCGGTCGGACCCTACGAGCAGTACTTC. Translation: CASSKRAAVGPYEQYF.

This CDR3 is CSVGPGMNTEAFF. In DNA form, the CDR3 reads TGCAGCGTTGGTCCAGGAATGAACACTGAAGCTTTCTTT. The J gene is TRBJ1-1, the V gene TRBV29-1; the D is unclear. Trimming left V 4 bases short and J 0 bases short, with 9 bases between. The CDR3 runs 13 residues. The germline V gene encodes CDR1 SQVTM and CDR2 ANQGSEA.

This clone was picked up a small number of times. The J gene is TRBJ2-7, the V gene TRBV9; TRBD1 aligns across 8 bases. CDR1 is SGDLS and CDR2 is YYNGEE in the germline V gene. V shed 0 bases, J shed 2 bases, and the junction held 1 base outside the gene matches. The CDR3 consists of 14 residues. CDR3: CASSVETGAYEQYF. The CDR3 bases are TGTGCCAGCAGCGTAGAGACAGGGGCCTACGAGCAGTACTTC.

The chain is built from TRBV24-1 and TRBJ2-3; 7 nucleotides match TRBD1. With V trimmed by 2 bases and J by 4 bases, 5 bases remained unmatched. The CDR3 contains 15 residues. Germline CDR1 reads KGHDR; CDR2 reads SFDVKD. This CDR3 is CATSDSWGQSDTQYF. The DNA of the CDR3 is TGTGCCACCAGTGATTCGTGGGGACAGTCAGATACGCAGTATTTT.

The chain links TRBV11-2 to TRBJ2-5, with 8 positions matching TRBD2. The V gene's germline CDR1 is SGHAT and CDR2 FQNNGV. The length of the CDR3 is 15 residues. Trimming took 5 bases from V and 3 from J; bases not matched to a gene: 8. In DNA form, the CDR3 reads TGTGCCAGCAGCGTCCCCGGGACTAGGAAAGAGACCCAGTACTTC. Amino acids: CASSVPGTRKETQYF. Full variable domain (missing parts from reference TRBV11-2 and TRBJ2-5): EAGVAQSPRYKIIEKRQSVAFWCNPISGHATLYWYQQILGQGPKLLIQFQNNGVVDDSQLPKDRFSAERLKGVDSTLKIQPAKLEDSAVYLCASSVPGTRKETQYFGPGTRLLVL.

The chain has TRBV2 and TRBJ2-7; TRBD1 matches 10 bases. The CDR3 spans 14 residues. Trimming took 4 bases from V and 6 from J; bases not matched to a gene: 6. The germline CDR1 and CDR2 sequences are SNHLY and FYNNEI. The CDR3 DNA reads TGTGCCAGCAGTGGAGACAGGGGGCTCCGCGAGCAGTACTTC. It is translated as CASSGDRGLREQYF.

The V call is TRBV6-5, the J call TRBJ1-1; possibly TRBD1 for D (6 bases). CDR1 and CDR2 from the germline V gene are MNHEY and SVGAGI. The CDR3 spans 15 residues. The germline V and J ends were trimmed by 8 bases and 4 bases, with 20 bases remaining between them. The CDR3 region is CASRNLQGRGTEAFF. The CDR3 region has the DNA TGTGCCAGCCGAAACCTACAGGGAAGGGGCACTGAAGCTTTCTTT.

The chain combines TRBV5-1 with TRBJ2-1, with 8 bases aligning to TRBD2. The CDR3 consists of 13 residues. Trimming at V came to 4 bases and at J to 10 bases, leaving 7 bases not matched to a gene. CDR1 is SGHRS and CDR2 is YFSETQ in the germline V gene. CDR3 loop: CASSEGLGREQFF. Here the CDR3 DNA reads TGCGCCAGCAGCGAGGGACTAGGCCGAGAGCAGTTCTTC.

The CDR3 region is CASSLKRTGDMNTEAFF. The CDR3 DNA reads TGTGCCAGCAGCTTAAAAAGGACGGGAGACATGAACACTGAAGCTTTCTTT. The V and J genes are TRBV5-4 and TRBJ1-1, with D hard to call. This CDR3 comprises 17 residues. The V gene lost 2 bases and the J gene lost 0 bases, with 17 bases spanning the gap. Germline assignment: CDR1 SGHNT and CDR2 YYREEE (reference sequence).

This chain connects TRBV7-9 to TRBJ1-2; D gene ambiguous. Per germline, CDR1 SEHNR and CDR2 FQNEAQ (reference sequence). The CDR3 is made up of 16 amino acids. Trimming left V 1 base short and J 0 bases short, with 12 bases between. CDR3 loop: CASSLGSERANYGYTF. Written as DNA, the CDR3 is TGTGCCAGCAGCTTAGGATCCGAGCGGGCTAACTATGGCTACACCTTC.

The chain carries TRBV18 and TRBJ2-1, with 9 bases lining up with TRBD2. V was pared by 2 bases and J by 8 bases, with 7 bases of the junction left unmatched. The CDR3 runs to 15 residues. The germline gives CDR1 KGHSH, CDR2 LQKENI. The CDR3 DNA follows: TGTGCCAGCTCACCAAAAAGCGGGGGGACCTATGAGCAGTTCTTC. It encodes CASSPKSGGTYEQFF.

This sequence joins TRBV11-2 and TRBJ2-2; 15 nucleotides align to TRBD2. There are 16 residues in the CDR3. V shed 5 bases and J 8 bases; nucleotides not matched to a gene: 6. Germline V gene lookup returns CDR1 SGHAT and CDR2 FQNNGV. The CDR3 DNA is TGTGCCAGCAGCCCGCAGGGACTAGCGGGGGGAGGGGAGCTGTTTTTT. It specifies CASSPQGLAGGGELFF.

V usage is TRBV7-9 and J usage is TRBJ2-3, with D possibly being TRBD2 (6 bases). V was pared by 4 bases and J by 8 bases, with 25 bases between. The CDR3 loop spans 17 amino acids. CDR1 SEHNR and CDR2 FQNEAQ come from the germline V gene (reference sequence). The CDR3 loop reads CASSSRLGKSGDRTQYF. The DNA of the CDR3 is TGTGCCAGCAGCTCAAGACTAGGGAAATCCGGGGACCGTACGCAGTATTTT.

The chain's CDR3 is CASSPGQGSMNTEAFF. The CDR3 coding sequence is TGCGCCAGCAGCCCTGGACAGGGTTCTATGAACACTGAAGCTTTCTTT. The gene calls are TRBV4-1 and TRBJ1-1; 8 bases align to TRBD1. Germline lookup yields CDR1 MGHRA and CDR2 YSYEKL. After removal of 4 bases from V and 0 bases from J, the junction contained 7 bases not matched to a gene. The CDR3 is made up of 16 amino acids.

The CDR3, as DNA: TGTGCCAGCAGTCAGGGGGCAAGGAGGACCGGGGAGCTGTTTTTT. It codes for CASSQGARRTGELFF. V gene TRBV28 combines with J gene TRBJ2-2; 8 bases are shared with TRBD1. The V and J ends lost 5 bases and 5 bases, in that order; junction bases with no gene match: 7. The CDR3 runs 15 residues. Germline values: CDR1 MDHEN, CDR2 SYDVKM.

This chain uses TRBV5-1 with TRBJ2-6; D gene ambiguous. CDR1 is SGHRS and CDR2 is YFSETQ in the germline V gene. The CDR3 length is 15 residues. V dropped 4 bases and J dropped 4 bases, with 12 bases sitting between them. The CDR3 DNA reads as TGCGCCAGCAGCCCCCCTCTCCCCGGGGCCAACGTCCTGACTTTC. This translates into CASSPPLPGANVLTF.

The chain is built from TRBV19 and TRBJ2-2, with 7 bases fitting TRBD2. The CDR3 has 19 residues. CDR1 LNHDA and CDR2 SQIVND come from the germline V gene (reference sequence). V dropped 3 bases and J dropped 7; count of bases not matched to a gene: 20. The DNA of the CDR3 is TGTGCCAGTAGTATTTGGGCCACGGAGGCGGGAGAAAGCAACGGGGAGCTGTTTTTT. Its translation: CASSIWATEAGESNGELFF.